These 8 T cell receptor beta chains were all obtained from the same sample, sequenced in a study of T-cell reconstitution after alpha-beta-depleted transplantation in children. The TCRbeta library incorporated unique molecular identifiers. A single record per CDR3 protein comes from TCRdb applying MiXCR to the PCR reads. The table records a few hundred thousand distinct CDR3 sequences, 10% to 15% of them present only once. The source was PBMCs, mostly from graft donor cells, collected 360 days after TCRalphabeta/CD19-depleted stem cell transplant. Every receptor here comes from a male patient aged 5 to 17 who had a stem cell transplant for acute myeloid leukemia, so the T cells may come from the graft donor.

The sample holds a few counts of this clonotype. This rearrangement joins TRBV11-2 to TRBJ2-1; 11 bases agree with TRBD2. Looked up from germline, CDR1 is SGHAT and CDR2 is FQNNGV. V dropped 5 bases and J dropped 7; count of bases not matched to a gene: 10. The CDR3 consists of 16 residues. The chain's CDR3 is CASSHGLAGGPNEQFF. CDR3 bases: TGTGCCAGCAGCCATGGATTAGCGGGAGGGCCGAATGAGCAGTTCTTC. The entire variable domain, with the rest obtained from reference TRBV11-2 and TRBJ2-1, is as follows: EAGVAQSPRYKIIEKRQSVAFWCNPISGHATLYWYQQILGQGPKLLIQFQNNGVVDDSQLPKDRFSAERLKGVDSTLKIQPAKLEDSAVYLCASSHGLAGGPNEQFFGPGTRLTVL.

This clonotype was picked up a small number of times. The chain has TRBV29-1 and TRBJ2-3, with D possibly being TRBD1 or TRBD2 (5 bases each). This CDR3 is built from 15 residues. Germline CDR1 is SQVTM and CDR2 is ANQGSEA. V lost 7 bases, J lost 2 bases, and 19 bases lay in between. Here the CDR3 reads CSALPRAGTTDTQYF. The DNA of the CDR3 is TGCAGCGCCCTACCCCGGGCAGGGACCACAGATACGCAGTATTTT.

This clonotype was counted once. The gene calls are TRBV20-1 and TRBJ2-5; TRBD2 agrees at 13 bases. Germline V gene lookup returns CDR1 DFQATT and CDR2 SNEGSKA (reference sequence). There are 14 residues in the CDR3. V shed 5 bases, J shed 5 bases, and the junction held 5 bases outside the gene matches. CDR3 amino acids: CSAGLAGVGETQYF. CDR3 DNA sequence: TGCAGTGCTGGACTAGCGGGAGTCGGGGAGACCCAGTACTTC.

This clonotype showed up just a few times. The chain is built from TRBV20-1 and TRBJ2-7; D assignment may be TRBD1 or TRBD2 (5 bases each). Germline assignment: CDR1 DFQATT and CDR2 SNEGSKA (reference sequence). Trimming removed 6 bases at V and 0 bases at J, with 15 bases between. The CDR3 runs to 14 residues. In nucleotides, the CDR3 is TGCAGTGCCCTGGGGGTTTGGGCCTCCTACGAGCAGTACTTC. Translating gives CSALGVWASYEQYF.

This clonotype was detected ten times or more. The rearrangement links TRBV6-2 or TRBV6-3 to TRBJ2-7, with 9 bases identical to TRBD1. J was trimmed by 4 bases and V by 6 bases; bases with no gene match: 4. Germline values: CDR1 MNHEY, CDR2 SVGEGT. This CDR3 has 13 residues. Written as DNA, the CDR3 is TGTGCCAGCAGAGGGACAGGGCTGTACGAGCAGTACTTC. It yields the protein CASRGTGLYEQYF.

The CDR3 coding sequence is TGTGCCAGCGCCCGGGGGGGCCTTTTATCCTACAATGAGCAGTTCTTC. It yields the protein CASARGGLLSYNEQFF. The chain is built from TRBV7-3 and TRBJ2-1, with 8 positions matching TRBD2. Trimming cost V 8 bases and J 1 base; bases outside gene matches: 10. Germline CDR1 is SGHTA and CDR2 is FQGTGA. The CDR3 length is 16 residues.

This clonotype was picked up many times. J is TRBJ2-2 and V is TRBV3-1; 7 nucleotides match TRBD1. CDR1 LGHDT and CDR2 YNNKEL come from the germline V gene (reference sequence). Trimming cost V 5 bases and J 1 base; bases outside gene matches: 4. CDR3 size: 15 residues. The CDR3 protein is CASSSGTVNTGELFF. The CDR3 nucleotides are TGTGCCAGCAGCTCCGGGACAGTGAACACCGGGGAGCTGTTTTTT.

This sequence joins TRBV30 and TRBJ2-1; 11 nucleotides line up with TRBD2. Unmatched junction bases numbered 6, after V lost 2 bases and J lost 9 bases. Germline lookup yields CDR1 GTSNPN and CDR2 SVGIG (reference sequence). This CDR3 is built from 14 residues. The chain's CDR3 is CAWSKGLAAAEQFF. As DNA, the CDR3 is TGTGCCTGGAGTAAGGGACTAGCGGCGGCTGAGCAGTTCTTC.